This paragraph reports one T cell receptor beta chain. The data were taken from a study of blood T cells in healthy people across ages. The germline V and J ends were trimmed by 1 base and 0 bases, with 8 bases remaining between them. In germline, CDR1 is SGHKS, CDR2 YYEKEE (reference sequence). The CDR3 runs 15 residues. A J-beta primer mix and a sample-barcoded 5' primer were used in a second PCR of about 7 to 12 cycles. TCRdb independently ran MiXCR on the 5' RACE reads; one entry per CDR3 protein. The profile shows 800,000 or so distinct CDR3 sequences, less than 80% of them singletons. Every donor gave ten milliliters of peripheral blood.

The receptor was derived from a man aged 25 to 40 in good health. This sequence joins TRBV5-5 and TRBJ1-5; no firm D call. Sequenced sample: blood. CDR3 protein: CASSLLADSNQPQHF. The CDR3, as DNA: TGTGCCAGCAGCTTGTTAGCGGATAGCAATCAGCCCCAGCATTTT.